The 14 T cell receptor beta chains presented below share a single source sample, sequenced in a study of patients and donors after allogeneic stem cell transplantation. From the RT-PCR reads, TCRdb called clonotypes with MiXCR, one entry per CDR3 protein. The data hold about a million distinct CDR3 sequences, with about a sixth observed a single time. Material for sequencing was blood, either unsorted or a sorted T cell fraction (not recorded which). These receptors came from a human donor who was either an allogeneic HSCT recipient or a stem cell or donor lymphocyte infusion donor (not recorded which). It is not recorded whose cells these are; they may come from a transplant donor.

This clonotype came up a few times. This sequence joins TRBV27 and TRBJ1-5; no firm D call. CDR3 length equals 15 residues. Germline CDR1 and CDR2: MNHEY and SMNVEV (reference sequence). The V end lost 3 bases, the J end lost 0 bases, and 9 bases lay between the germline ends. The CDR3 DNA reads as TGTGCCAGCAGTTTTGAGCCTTATAGCAATCAGCCCCAGCATTTT. Residues: CASSFEPYSNQPQHF.

The chain is built from TRBV20-1 and TRBJ2-7; 8 nucleotides line up with TRBD1. CDR3 length: 13 amino acids. The germline CDR1 and CDR2 sequences are DFQATT and SNEGSKA (reference sequence). The J segment lost 6 bases and the V segment lost 3 bases, leaving 7 bases of the junction unmatched. CDR3 region: CSARAGGFSEQYF. The CDR3 DNA reads as TGCAGTGCTAGGGCAGGGGGCTTCAGCGAGCAGTACTTC.

V gene TRBV7-9 combines with J gene TRBJ2-7; 10 nucleotides line up with TRBD2. CDR3 length: 14 residues. In germline, CDR1 is SEHNR, CDR2 FQNEAQ (reference sequence). V lost 7 bases, J lost 12 bases, and 15 bases stayed unmatched. DNA of the CDR3: TGTGCCAGCATGGCTGGAGCGGGAGGGATTTGGTTGTACTTC. It encodes CASMAGAGGIWLYF.

The V and J genes are TRBV7-8 and TRBJ1-1; D unresolved. This CDR3 comprises 18 residues. Trimming removed 3 bases from V and 0 bases from J, with 20 bases in between. Germline V gene data show CDR1 as SGHVS and CDR2 as FQNEAQ. The CDR3 bases are TGTGCCAGCAGCTTGGAGGCACCAGTCGGAATGATGAACACTGAAGCTTTCTTT. Residues: CASSLEAPVGMMNTEAFF. The full variable domain, in which reference TRBV7-8 and TRBJ1-1 provide the parts outside the CDR3, is GAGVSQSPRYKVAKRGQDVALRCDPISGHVSLFWYQQALGQGPEFLTYFQNEAQLDKSGLPSDRFFAERPEGSVSTLKIQRTQQEDSAVYLCASSLEAPVGMMNTEAFFGQGTRLTVV.

The rearrangement links TRBV7-2 to TRBJ1-3; 7 nucleotides agree with TRBD1. V lost 5 bases and J lost 3; bases outside the gene matches: 7. This CDR3 spans 15 amino acids. Germline CDR1 is SGHTA and CDR2 is FQGNSA. This CDR3 is CASSGLTGSGNTIYF. DNA of the CDR3: TGTGCCAGCAGCGGGTTGACAGGGAGTGGAAACACCATATATTTT.

This clonotype showed up many times. J is TRBJ1-1 and V is TRBV12-3 or TRBV12-4; 7 nucleotides match TRBD1. This CDR3 contains 14 residues. The V gene end was trimmed by 6 bases and the J gene end by 2 bases; junction bases not matched to a gene: 6. The CDR3 is CASRTTGTNTEAFF. The CDR3 coding sequence is TGTGCCAGCAGAACGACAGGGACTAACACTGAAGCTTTCTTT.

This clonotype was found many times. The V and J genes are TRBV11-2 and TRBJ2-7; D not resolved. Trimming stripped 5 bases from V and 3 bases from J, with 14 bases between. CDR3 length: 14 residues. Germline CDR1 and CDR2: SGHAT and FQNNGV. CDR3 sequence reads: CASSRPSLGYEQYF. DNA for the CDR3: TGTGCCAGCAGCCGACCCTCTTTGGGCTACGAGCAGTACTTC.

This clonotype was detected a few times. The chain has TRBV27 and TRBJ2-5; D might be TRBD2 (5 bases). V lost 3 bases and J lost 4, with 12 bases in between. The CDR3 is made up of 14 amino acids. Germline V gives CDR1 MNHEY, CDR2 SMNVEV (reference sequence). The CDR3 DNA sequence: TGTGCCAGCAGTTTCTTGGGAGACCGAGAGACCCAGTACTTC. It translates to CASSFLGDRETQYF.

The rearrangement uses TRBV5-1 and TRBJ2-4; D unclear. Germline loops: CDR1 SGHRS, CDR2 YFSETQ. The CDR3 consists of 14 residues. V lost 8 bases and J lost 0, with 12 bases in between. The CDR3 bases are TGCGCCAGGATAATGTGGGGAGCCAAAAACATTCAGTACTTC. It encodes CARIMWGAKNIQYF.

The chain recombines TRBV29-1 with TRBJ2-3; D is ambiguous. The CDR3 has 14 amino acids. Germline V gene sequence: CDR1 SQVTM, CDR2 ANQGSEA. V was trimmed by 6 bases and J by 5 bases, leaving 18 bases between them. The CDR3 sequence: CSVSPRPQGDTQYF. CDR3 sequence (DNA): TGCAGCGTCTCACCAAGGCCCCAAGGAGATACGCAGTATTTT.

V gene TRBV6-1 combines with J gene TRBJ2-4; D is possibly TRBD2 (6 bases). CDR1 and CDR2 from the germline V gene are MNHNS and SASEGT. The ends were cut back, 5 bases at V and 2 bases at J, with 16 bases in the middle. This CDR3 comprises 16 residues. CDR3 DNA sequence: TGTGCCAGCAGTCCCCACACGGGGGTGTCCAAAAACATTCAGTACTTC. Its translation: CASSPHTGVSKNIQYF.

This clonotype was counted only a few times. The chain recombines TRBV29-1 with TRBJ1-2; D uncertain. Germline CDR1 is SQVTM and CDR2 is ANQGSEA. Trimming shortened V by 4 bases and J by 3 bases, and 12 bases separated the two germline ends. The CDR3 spans 13 residues. In DNA, the CDR3 is TGCAGCGTTGGGGCGGGAGCAGACTATGGCTACACCTTC. It yields the protein CSVGAGADYGYTF.

At least ten counts were recorded for this clonotype. The chain employs TRBV5-1 and TRBJ2-1; either TRBD1 or TRBD2 may supply D (5 bases each). Germline V lookup: CDR1 SGHRS, CDR2 YFSETQ. This CDR3 has 15 amino acids. V was cut by 2 bases and J by 0 bases, with 9 bases left in between. CDR3 amino acids: CASSFGTSSYNEQFF. The CDR3 bases are TGCGCCAGCAGCTTCGGGACCAGCTCCTACAATGAGCAGTTCTTC.

This clonotype was seen a handful of times. The V and J genes are TRBV6-2 or TRBV6-3 and TRBJ2-5; D perhaps matches TRBD2 (5 bases). In germline, CDR1 is MNHEY, CDR2 SVGEGT. The CDR3 extends over 14 amino acids. V was pared by 6 bases and J by 2 bases, with 13 bases between. CDR3 bases: TGTGCCAGCAGGCCTTGGCGAGGGCAAGAGACCCAGTACTTC. Translated, it gives CASRPWRGQETQYF.